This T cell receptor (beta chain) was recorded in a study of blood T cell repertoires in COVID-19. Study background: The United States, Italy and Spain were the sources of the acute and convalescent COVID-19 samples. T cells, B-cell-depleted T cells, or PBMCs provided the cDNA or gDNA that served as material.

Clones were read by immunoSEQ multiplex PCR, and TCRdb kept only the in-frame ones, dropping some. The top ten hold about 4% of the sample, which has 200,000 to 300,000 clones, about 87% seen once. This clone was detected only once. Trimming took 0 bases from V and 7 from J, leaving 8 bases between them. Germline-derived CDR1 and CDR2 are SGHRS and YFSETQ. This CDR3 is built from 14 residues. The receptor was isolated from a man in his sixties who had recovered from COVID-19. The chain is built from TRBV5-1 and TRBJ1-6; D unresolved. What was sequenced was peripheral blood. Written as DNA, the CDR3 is TGCGCCAGCAGCTTGGGAGACACCAATTCACCCCTCCACTTT. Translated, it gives CASSLGDTNSPLHF. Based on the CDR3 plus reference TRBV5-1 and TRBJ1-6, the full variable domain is KAGVTQTPRYLIKTRGQQVTLSCSPISGHRSVSWYQQTPGQGLQFLFEYFSETQRNKGNFPGRFSGRQFSNSRSEMNVSTLELGDSALYLCASSLGDTNSPLHFGNGTRLTVT.